The clone carrying this TCR beta chain was seen a single time. The antigen is not known. Cells sorted by CD45RO/CCR7/CD25/CD127/CD95/CD27 comprised CD4+ naive, central memory, regulatory and stem cell-like memory cells. V lost 1 base, J lost 1 base, and 1 base stayed unmatched. Germline assignment: CDR1 LGHNA and CDR2 YSLEER. This CDR3 is built from 16 residues. These data originate in a study of beta chain features in type 1 diabetes. Overall study results and limits: When Type 1 diabetes patients were examined, their TCRB CDR3s proved moderately but significantly shorter in all four CD4+ subsets.

Since all of the isolated RNA was reverse transcribed, expressed TCRB transcripts were what got sequenced. Sequenced naive, central memory and regulatory T cell samples produced an average of around 3.8 million reads. Method: immunoSEQ multiplex PCR; TCRdb's copy keeps in-frame clones and lacks some. The repertoire includes 200,000 to 300,000 clones, roughly 20% of them detected once, and less than 0.03% sits in the top ten. V usage is TRBV4-3 and J usage is TRBJ2-1; the match to TRBD2 covers 10 bases. Sequencing used naive CD4+ T cells from blood. This clonotype was sampled from a woman aged 40 to 50 with type 1 diabetes. The CDR3: CASSQGAGGSYNEQFF. DNA of the CDR3: TGCGCCAGCAGCCAAGGAGCGGGAGGGTCCTACAATGAGCAGTTCTTC.